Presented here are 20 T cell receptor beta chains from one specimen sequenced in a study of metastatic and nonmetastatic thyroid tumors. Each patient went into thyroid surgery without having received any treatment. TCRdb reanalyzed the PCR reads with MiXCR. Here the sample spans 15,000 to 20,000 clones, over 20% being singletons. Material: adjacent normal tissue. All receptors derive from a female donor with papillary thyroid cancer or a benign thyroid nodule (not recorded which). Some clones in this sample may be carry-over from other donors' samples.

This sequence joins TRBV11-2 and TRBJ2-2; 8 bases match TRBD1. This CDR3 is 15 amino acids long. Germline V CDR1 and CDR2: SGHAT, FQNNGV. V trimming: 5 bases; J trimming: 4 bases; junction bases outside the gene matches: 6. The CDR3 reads CASSPGQGGTGELFF. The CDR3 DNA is TGTGCCAGCAGCCCAGGACAGGGTGGCACCGGGGAGCTGTTTTTT. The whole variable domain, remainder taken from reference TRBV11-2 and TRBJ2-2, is EAGVAQSPRYKIIEKRQSVAFWCNPISGHATLYWYQQILGQGPKLLIQFQNNGVVDDSQLPKDRFSAERLKGVDSTLKIQPAKLEDSAVYLCASSPGQGGTGELFFGEGSRLTVL.

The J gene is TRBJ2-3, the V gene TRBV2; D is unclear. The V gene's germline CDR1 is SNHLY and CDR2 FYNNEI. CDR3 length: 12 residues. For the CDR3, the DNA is TGTGGGTGCGAGTGGGGTGGTGATACGCAGTATTTT. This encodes CGCEWGGDTQYF.

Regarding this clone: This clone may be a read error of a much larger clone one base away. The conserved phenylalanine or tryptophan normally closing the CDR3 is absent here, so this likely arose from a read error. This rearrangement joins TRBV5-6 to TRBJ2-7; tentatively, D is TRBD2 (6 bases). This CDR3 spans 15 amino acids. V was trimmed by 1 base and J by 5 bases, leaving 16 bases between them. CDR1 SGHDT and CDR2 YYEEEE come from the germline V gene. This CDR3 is CASSLWCTSFHEQYL. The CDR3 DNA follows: TGTGCCAGCAGCTTGTGGTGTACTAGCTTCCACGAGCAGTACCTC.

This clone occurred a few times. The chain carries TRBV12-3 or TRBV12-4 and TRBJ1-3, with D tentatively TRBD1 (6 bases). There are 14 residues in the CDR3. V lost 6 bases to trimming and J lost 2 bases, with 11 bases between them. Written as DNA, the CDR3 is TGTGCCAGCAGAGGGGGGGGGACTGGAAACACCATATATTTT. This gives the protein CASRGGGTGNTIYF.

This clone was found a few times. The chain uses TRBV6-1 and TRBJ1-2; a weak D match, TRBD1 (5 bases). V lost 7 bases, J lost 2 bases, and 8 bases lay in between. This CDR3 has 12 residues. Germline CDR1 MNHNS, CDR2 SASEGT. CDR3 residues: CASKGENYGYTF. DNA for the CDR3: TGTGCCAGCAAAGGGGAAAACTATGGCTACACCTTC.

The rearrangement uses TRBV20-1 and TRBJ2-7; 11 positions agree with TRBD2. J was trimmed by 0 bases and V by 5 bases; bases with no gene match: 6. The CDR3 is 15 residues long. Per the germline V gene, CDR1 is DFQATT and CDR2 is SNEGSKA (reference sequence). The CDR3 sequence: CSADGTSGISYEQYF. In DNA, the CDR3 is TGCAGTGCTGATGGGACTAGCGGAATCTCCTACGAGCAGTACTTC.

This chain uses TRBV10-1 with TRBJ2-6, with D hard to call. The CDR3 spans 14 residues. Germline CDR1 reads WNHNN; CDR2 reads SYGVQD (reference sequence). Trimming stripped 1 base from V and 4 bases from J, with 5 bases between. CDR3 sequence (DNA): TGCGCCAGCAGTGAGTTACCAGGGGCCAACGTCCTGACTTTC. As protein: CASSELPGANVLTF.

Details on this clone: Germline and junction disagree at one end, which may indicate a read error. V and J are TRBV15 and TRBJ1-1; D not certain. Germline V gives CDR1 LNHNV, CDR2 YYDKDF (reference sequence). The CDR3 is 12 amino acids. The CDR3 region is CATSRRYTESFF. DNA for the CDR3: TGTGCCACCAGCAGAAGGTACACTGAATCTTTCTTT.

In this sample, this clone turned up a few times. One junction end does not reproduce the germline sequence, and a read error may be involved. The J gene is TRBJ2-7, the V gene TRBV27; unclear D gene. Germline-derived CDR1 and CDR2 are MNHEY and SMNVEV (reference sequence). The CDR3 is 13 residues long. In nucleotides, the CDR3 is TGTGCCAGCAGATTGAATACCTCCTACGAGGAGTACTTC. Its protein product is CASRLNTSYEEYF.

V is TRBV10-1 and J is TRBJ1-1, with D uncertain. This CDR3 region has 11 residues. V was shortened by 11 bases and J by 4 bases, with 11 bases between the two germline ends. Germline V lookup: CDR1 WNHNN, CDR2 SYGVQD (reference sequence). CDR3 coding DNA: TGCGCCCTGACTAGAGTCACTGAAGCTTTCTTT. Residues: CALTRVTEAFF.

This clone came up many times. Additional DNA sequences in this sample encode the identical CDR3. The CDR3 reads CASSERGVYGYTF. For the CDR3, the DNA is TGTGCCAGCAGTGAGAGGGGTGTCTATGGCTACACCTTC. The chain is built from TRBV6-1 and TRBJ1-2; weak D call: TRBD1 (5 bases). CDR1 is MNHNS, CDR2 SASEGT, per germline. V was shortened by 3 bases and J by 4 bases, with 9 bases between the two germline ends. The CDR3 runs 13 residues.

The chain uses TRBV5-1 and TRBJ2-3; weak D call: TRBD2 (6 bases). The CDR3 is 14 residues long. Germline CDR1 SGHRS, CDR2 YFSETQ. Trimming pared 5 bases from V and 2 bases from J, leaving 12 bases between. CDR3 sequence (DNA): TGCGCCAGCAGGACTAGTTTCCACACAGATACGCAGTATTTT. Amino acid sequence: CASRTSFHTDTQYF.

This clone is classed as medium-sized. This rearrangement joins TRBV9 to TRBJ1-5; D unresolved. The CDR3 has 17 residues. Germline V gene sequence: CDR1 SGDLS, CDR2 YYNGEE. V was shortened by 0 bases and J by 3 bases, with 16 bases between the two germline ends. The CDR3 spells CASSVGVPLWANQPQHF. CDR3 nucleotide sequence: TGTGCCAGCAGCGTAGGTGTGCCGCTTTGGGCCAATCAGCCCCAGCATTTT. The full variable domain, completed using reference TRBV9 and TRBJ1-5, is DSGVTQTPKHLITATGQRVTLRCSPRSGDLSVYWYQQSLDQGLQFLIQYYNGEERAKGNILERFSAQQFPDLHSELNLSSLELGDSALYFCASSVGVPLWANQPQHFGDGTRLSIL.

The CDR3 loop is CASSLEASYEQYF. The CDR3 DNA is TGTGCCAGCAGCTTAGAGGCATCCTACGAGCAGTACTTC. This chain uses TRBV11-2 with TRBJ2-7; no definite D call. The CDR3 runs 13 residues. In germline, CDR1 is SGHAT, CDR2 FQNNGV. Trimming cost V 0 bases and J 1 base, with 4 bases left between them.

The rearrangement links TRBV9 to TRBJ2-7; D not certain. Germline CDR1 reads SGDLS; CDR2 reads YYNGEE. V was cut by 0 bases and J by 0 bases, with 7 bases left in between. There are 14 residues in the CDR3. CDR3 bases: TGTGCCAGCAGCGTAGTCTCTGACTCCTACGAGCAGTACTTC. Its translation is CASSVVSDSYEQYF.

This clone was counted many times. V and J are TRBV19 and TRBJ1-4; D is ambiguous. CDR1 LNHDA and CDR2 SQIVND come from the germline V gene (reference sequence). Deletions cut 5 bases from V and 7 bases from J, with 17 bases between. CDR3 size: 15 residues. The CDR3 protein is CASSSQSGRGEKLFF. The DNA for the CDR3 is TGTGCCAGTAGTTCGCAGTCCGGGCGGGGTGAAAAACTGTTTTTT.

The CDR3 here is CASRRGTSYNEQFF. DNA of the CDR3: TGTGCCAGCAGGCGCGGGACTTCCTACAATGAGCAGTTCTTC. The rearrangement links TRBV28 to TRBJ2-1, with TRBD2 as a possible D gene (6 bases). Trimming took off 6 bases at V and 1 base at J, with 10 bases between the two ends. The germline V gene has CDR1 MDHEN and CDR2 SYDVKM. This CDR3 contains 14 residues.

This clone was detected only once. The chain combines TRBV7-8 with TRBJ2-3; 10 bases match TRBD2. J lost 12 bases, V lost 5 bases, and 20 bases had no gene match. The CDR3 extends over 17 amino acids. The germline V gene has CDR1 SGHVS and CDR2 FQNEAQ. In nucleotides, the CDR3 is TGTGCCAGCAGCGTAACCGGGACTAGCGTGAGTTTGGATTCCCAGTATTTT. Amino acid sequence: CASSVTGTSVSLDSQYF.

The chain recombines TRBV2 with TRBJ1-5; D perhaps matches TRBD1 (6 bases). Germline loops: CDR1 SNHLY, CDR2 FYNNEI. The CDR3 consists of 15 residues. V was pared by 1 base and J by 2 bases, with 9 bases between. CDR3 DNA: TGTGCCAGCAGTGAAGTCCCAGGGGGCAATCAGCCCCAGCATTTT. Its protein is CASSEVPGGNQPQHF. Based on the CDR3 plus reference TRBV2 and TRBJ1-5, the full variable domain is EPEVTQTPSHQVTQMGQEVILRCVPISNHLYFYWYRQILGQKVEFLVSFYNNEISEKSEIFDDQFSVERPDGSNFTLKIRSTKLEDSAMYFCASSEVPGGNQPQHFGDGTRLSIL.

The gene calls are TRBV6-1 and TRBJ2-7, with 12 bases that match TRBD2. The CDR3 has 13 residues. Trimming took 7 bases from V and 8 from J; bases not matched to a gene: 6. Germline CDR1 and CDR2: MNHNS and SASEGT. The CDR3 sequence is CASTRTSGAKQYF. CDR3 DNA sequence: TGTGCCAGCACCAGGACTAGCGGGGCCAAGCAGTACTTC.